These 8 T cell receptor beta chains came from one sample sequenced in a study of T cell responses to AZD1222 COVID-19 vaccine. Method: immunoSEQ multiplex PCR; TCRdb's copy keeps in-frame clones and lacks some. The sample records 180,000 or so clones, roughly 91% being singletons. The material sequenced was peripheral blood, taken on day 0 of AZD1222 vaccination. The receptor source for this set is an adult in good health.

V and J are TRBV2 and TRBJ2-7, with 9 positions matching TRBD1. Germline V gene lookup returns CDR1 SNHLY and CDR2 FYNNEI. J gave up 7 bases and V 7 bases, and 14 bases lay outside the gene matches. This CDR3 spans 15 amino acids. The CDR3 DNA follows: TGTGCCAGCAAATTTTCGACAGGGGGTACGGGAGAGCAGTACTTC. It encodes CASKFSTGGTGEQYF.

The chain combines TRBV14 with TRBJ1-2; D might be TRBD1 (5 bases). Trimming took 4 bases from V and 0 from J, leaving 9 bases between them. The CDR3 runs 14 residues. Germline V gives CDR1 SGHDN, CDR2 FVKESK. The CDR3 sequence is CASSPGTANYGYTF. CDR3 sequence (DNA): TGTGCCAGCAGCCCAGGGACCGCTAACTATGGCTACACCTTC.

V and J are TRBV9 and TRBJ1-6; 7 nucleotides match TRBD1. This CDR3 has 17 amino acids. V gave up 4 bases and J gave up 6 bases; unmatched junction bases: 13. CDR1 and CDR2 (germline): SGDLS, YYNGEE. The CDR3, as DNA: TGTGCCAGCAGCCTTACAGGGGACCTAACTCTTAATTCACCCCTCCACTTT. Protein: CASSLTGDLTLNSPLHF.

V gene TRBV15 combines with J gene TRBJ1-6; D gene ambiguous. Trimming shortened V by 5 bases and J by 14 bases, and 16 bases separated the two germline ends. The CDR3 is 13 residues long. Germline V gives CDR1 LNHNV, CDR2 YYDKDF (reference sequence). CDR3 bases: TGTGCCACCAGCTTAACTCTCACTGGTTCCCTCCACTTT. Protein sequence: CATSLTLTGSLHF.

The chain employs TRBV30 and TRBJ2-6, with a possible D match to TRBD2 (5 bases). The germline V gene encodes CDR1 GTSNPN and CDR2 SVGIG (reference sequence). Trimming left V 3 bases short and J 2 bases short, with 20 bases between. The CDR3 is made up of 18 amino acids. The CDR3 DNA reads TGTGCCTGGAGGGCGAGGGATCGAGTATTCACTGGGGCCAACGTCCTGACTTTC. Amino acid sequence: CAWRARDRVFTGANVLTF.

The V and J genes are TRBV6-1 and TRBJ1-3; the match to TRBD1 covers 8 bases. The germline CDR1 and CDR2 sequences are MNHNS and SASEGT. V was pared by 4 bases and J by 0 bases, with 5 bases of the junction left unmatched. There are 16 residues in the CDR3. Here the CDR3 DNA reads TGTGCCAGCAGTGGGGACAGGCAGATCTCTGGAAACACCATATATTTT. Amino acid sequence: CASSGDRQISGNTIYF.

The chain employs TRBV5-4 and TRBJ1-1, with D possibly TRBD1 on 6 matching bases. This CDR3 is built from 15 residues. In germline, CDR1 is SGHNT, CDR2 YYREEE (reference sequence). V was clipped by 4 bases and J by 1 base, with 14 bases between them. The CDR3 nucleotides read TGTGCCAGCAGCATAGACAGGAGATGGAACACTGAAGCTTTCTTT. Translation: CASSIDRRWNTEAFF. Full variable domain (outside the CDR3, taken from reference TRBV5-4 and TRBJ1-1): ETGVTQSPTHLIKTRGQQVTLRCSSQSGHNTVSWYQQALGQGPQFIFQYYREEENGRGNFPPRFSGLQFPNYSSELNVNALELDDSALYLCASSIDRRWNTEAFFGQGTRLTVV.

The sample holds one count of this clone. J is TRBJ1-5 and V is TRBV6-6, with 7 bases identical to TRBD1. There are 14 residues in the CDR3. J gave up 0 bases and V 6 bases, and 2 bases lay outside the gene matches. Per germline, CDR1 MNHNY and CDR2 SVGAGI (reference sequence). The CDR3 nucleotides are TGTGCCAGCAGGGACAGGACTAGCAATCAGCCCCAGCATTTT. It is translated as CASRDRTSNQPQHF.